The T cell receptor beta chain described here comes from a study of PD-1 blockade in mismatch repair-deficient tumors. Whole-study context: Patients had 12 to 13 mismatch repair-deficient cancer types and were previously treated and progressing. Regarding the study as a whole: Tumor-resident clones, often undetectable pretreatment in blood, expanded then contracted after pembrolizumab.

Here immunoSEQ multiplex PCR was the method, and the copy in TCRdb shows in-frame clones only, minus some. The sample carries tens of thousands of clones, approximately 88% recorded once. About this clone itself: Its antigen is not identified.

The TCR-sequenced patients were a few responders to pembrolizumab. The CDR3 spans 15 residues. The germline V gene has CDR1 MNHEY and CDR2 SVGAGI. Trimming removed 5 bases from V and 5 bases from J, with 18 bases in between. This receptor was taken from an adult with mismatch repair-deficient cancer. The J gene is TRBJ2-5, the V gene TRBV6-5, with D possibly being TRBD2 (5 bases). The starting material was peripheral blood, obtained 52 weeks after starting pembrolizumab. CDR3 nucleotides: TGTGCCAGCAGTGCCCTGAGTGCTAGCTGGGAGACCCAGTACTTC. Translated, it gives CASSALSASWETQYF.